The 30 T cell receptor beta chains below come from one sample, sequenced in a study of prognosis after radiotherapy for stage I lung cancer. Genomic DNA provided the template from which TCR beta CDR3 was amplified by two-round multiplex PCR. For every TRBV and TRBJ gene, a specific primer was used in first-round PCR. A single record per CDR3 protein comes from TCRdb applying MiXCR to the multiplex PCR reads. The table includes approximately 51,000 distinct CDR3 sequences, about a third detected once. The specimen was PBMCs, collected before or after stereotactic body radiation therapy (not recorded which). Receptor source: a donor over 45 with non-small cell lung cancer.

This clonotype occurred many times. V gene TRBV20-1 combines with J gene TRBJ2-1, with 7 bases aligning to TRBD2. The ends lost 1 base at V and 4 bases at J; junction bases unmatched: 4. The CDR3 is 14 amino acids. Germline V gene lookup returns CDR1 DFQATT and CDR2 SNEGSKA (reference sequence). The CDR3 DNA reads as TGCAGTGCTAGAGGGGCGGGAGCTTACAATGAGCAGTTCTTC. This codes for CSARGAGAYNEQFF.

Only a few counts were recorded for this clonotype. The chain couples TRBV7-2 to TRBJ2-2; no firm D call. V gave up 4 bases and J gave up 2 bases, with 5 bases separating them. Germline V gives CDR1 SGHTA, CDR2 FQGNSA. This CDR3 is 13 amino acids long. The CDR3 DNA sequence: TGTGCCAGCAGCTGGGTCAACACCGGGGAGCTGTTTTTT. Amino acids: CASSWVNTGELFF.

As for this clonotype: A much larger clone differs by one base, so this may be a read error. This chain uses TRBV12-3 or TRBV12-4 with TRBJ1-5; D unresolved. Trimming shortened V by 1 base and J by 8 bases, and 12 bases separated the two germline ends. The CDR3 totals 14 residues. CDR3 nucleotides: TGTGCCAGCAGTTTAGATACTATTAATAAGCCCCAGCATTTT. As protein: CASSLDTINKPQHF.

This clonotype was seen more than once but under ten times. A far bigger clonotype differs at one base, so this is likely a read error. This sequence joins TRBV6-2 or TRBV6-3 and TRBJ2-7; unclear D gene. The germline V gene encodes CDR1 MNHEY and CDR2 SVGEGT. The V end lost 5 bases, the J end lost 2 bases, and 13 bases lay between the germline ends. The CDR3 length is 14 residues. The chain's CDR3 is CASSEFGTTYEQYF. The DNA for the CDR3 is TGTGCCAGCAGTGAATTCGGCACAACCTACGAGCAGTACTTC.

This sequence joins TRBV7-8 and TRBJ2-4, with 8 bases matching TRBD2. V trimming: 5 bases; J trimming: 7 bases; junction bases outside the gene matches: 16. The CDR3 sequence is 17 residues long. In germline, CDR1 is SGHVS, CDR2 FQNEAQ. CDR3 nucleotide sequence: TGTGCCAGCAGCCCCCCGGGGGGGGCGCCGGGGAGGAACATTCAGTACTTC. Amino acids: CASSPPGGAPGRNIQYF.

As for this clonotype: A far bigger clonotype differs at one base, so this is likely a read error. The chain employs TRBV6-2 or TRBV6-3 and TRBJ1-5, with TRBD1 identical over 8 bases. Losses at the gene ends were 10 bases for V and 1 base for J; bases not matched to a gene: 3. Per the germline V gene, CDR1 is MNHEY and CDR2 is SVGEGT. The CDR3 extends over 13 amino acids. CDR3 protein: CANRQGSNQPQHF. The CDR3 DNA reads as TGTGCCAACCGACAGGGGAGCAATCAGCCCCAGCATTTT.

This clonotype has a count of ten or more. The chain is built from TRBV3-1 and TRBJ2-1; D might be TRBD2 (5 bases). The length of the CDR3 is 13 residues. Germline CDR1 reads LGHDT; CDR2 reads YNNKEL (reference sequence). Trimming removed 8 bases at V and 10 bases at J, with 18 bases between. The CDR3 sequence is CASGPGAVGEQFF. In DNA, the CDR3 is TGTGCCAGCGGGCCAGGAGCGGTTGGGGAGCAGTTCTTC.

There are many counts of this clonotype. The genes are TRBV12-5 and TRBJ2-3; TRBD2 matches 8 bases. This CDR3 spans 14 amino acids. Germline-derived CDR1 and CDR2 are LGHNT and FRNRAP. V lost 2 bases and J lost 5; bases outside the gene matches: 3. The chain's CDR3 is CASGLSGSGDTQYF. The CDR3 bases are TGTGCTAGTGGTTTGAGCGGGAGTGGAGATACGCAGTATTTT.

The chain carries TRBV4-3 and TRBJ2-7; 8 positions agree with TRBD2. V gave up 0 bases and J gave up 3 bases; unmatched junction bases: 7. Germline CDR1 reads LGHNA; CDR2 reads YSLEER. The CDR3 totals 16 residues. The CDR3 spells CASSQETISGSYEQYF. As DNA, the CDR3 is TGCGCCAGCAGCCAAGAAACGATCAGCGGGAGCTACGAGCAGTACTTC.

The CDR3 nucleotides read TGTGCCAGCAGCTTACGTAGGGGGCGGGATGAGCAGTTCTTC. Residues: CASSLRRGRDEQFF. The V and J genes are TRBV7-2 and TRBJ2-1; 7 bases line up with TRBD1. This CDR3 comprises 14 residues. Germline trimming cut 2 bases from V and 8 bases from J; bases unmatched to any gene: 6. Germline loops: CDR1 SGHTA, CDR2 FQGNSA.

In this sample, this clonotype turned up many times. The V call is TRBV11-3, the J call TRBJ1-1, with 12 bases lining up with TRBD1. The length of the CDR3 is 18 residues. V lost 5 bases, J lost 3 bases, and 13 bases stayed unmatched. Germline V lookup: CDR1 SGHNT, CDR2 YENEEA. CDR3 nucleotide sequence: TGTGCCAGCAGCCCCGGGGGGACAGGGGGCGTTCGGGACACTGAAGCTTTCTTT. Its translation: CASSPGGTGGVRDTEAFF.

There are many counts of this clonotype. The rearrangement links TRBV20-1 to TRBJ2-3; the D gene is possibly TRBD2 (6 bases). Germline CDR1 and CDR2: DFQATT and SNEGSKA (reference sequence). Trimming pared 4 bases from V and 1 base from J, leaving 15 bases between. The CDR3 has 15 residues. The CDR3 spells CSAIHGTHCTDTQYF. DNA for the CDR3: TGCAGTGCTATTCACGGGACTCACTGCACAGATACGCAGTATTTT.

This clonotype was observed a single time. This may stem from a read error, because a much larger clone lies one nucleotide away. The J gene is TRBJ1-5, the V gene TRBV10-3; D is possibly TRBD1 (5 bases). Germline assignment: CDR1 ENHRY and CDR2 SYGVKD. The CDR3 loop spans 15 amino acids. The V gene lost 10 bases and the J gene lost 1 base, with 17 bases spanning the gap. CDR3 DNA sequence: TGTGCCACTCGGTGCCCGGGGGACAGCAATCAGCCCCAGCATTTT. It translates to CATRCPGDSNQPQHF.

The genes are TRBV20-1 and TRBJ2-1, with 9 bases matching TRBD2. Germline CDR1 is DFQATT and CDR2 is SNEGSKA (reference sequence). V dropped 4 bases and J dropped 5; count of bases not matched to a gene: 9. The CDR3 extends over 15 amino acids. The CDR3 nucleotides read TGCAGTGCTAAAAACGGACTAGCGCCCGACAATGAGCAGTTCTTC. This encodes CSAKNGLAPDNEQFF.

This clonotype was detected ten times or more. The V gene is TRBV20-1, the J gene TRBJ2-2, with unresolved D. The CDR3 is made up of 14 amino acids. Trimming shortened V by 0 bases and J by 6 bases, and 11 bases separated the two germline ends. Germline V gene sequence: CDR1 DFQATT, CDR2 SNEGSKA (reference sequence). The CDR3 reads CSARDPGGSGELFF. The CDR3 DNA reads TGCAGTGCTAGAGATCCCGGCGGATCCGGGGAGCTGTTTTTT.

At least ten counts were recorded for this clonotype. This chain connects TRBV7-2 to TRBJ2-1, with 9 bases aligning to TRBD2. The CDR3 extends over 14 amino acids. Germline V gene data show CDR1 as SGHTA and CDR2 as FQGNSA. J lost 7 bases, V lost 5 bases, and 6 bases had no gene match. The CDR3 region has the DNA TGTGCCAGCAGCCGCGGGAGGGCCAGGAATGAGCAGTTCTTC. This translates into CASSRGRARNEQFF.

Ten or more counts support this clonotype. The chain is built from TRBV5-1 and TRBJ1-6; 9 bases align to TRBD1. The V gene end was trimmed by 6 bases and the J gene end by 7 bases; junction bases not matched to a gene: 5. The CDR3 covers 14 residues. Germline CDR1 is SGHRS and CDR2 is YFSETQ. The CDR3 DNA reads TGCGCCAGCAACGTGGGACAGGGCAATTCACCCCTCCACTTT. Its protein is CASNVGQGNSPLHF.

As regards this clonotype: The junction differs from germline at one of its ends, possibly a read error. The V and J genes are TRBV7-9 and TRBJ2-2; D ambiguous. The CDR3 loop spans 14 amino acids. Germline V gene sequence: CDR1 SEHNR, CDR2 FQNEAQ (reference sequence). The CDR3 sequence is CASSLAGGTVELFF. Here the CDR3 DNA reads TGTGCCAGCAGCTTAGCTGGCGGTACCGTGGAGCTGTTTTTT.

V gene TRBV30 combines with J gene TRBJ2-2, with D perhaps matching TRBD1 or TRBD2 (5 bases each). Trimming left V 2 bases short and J 9 bases short, with 13 bases between. CDR1 is GTSNPN and CDR2 is SVGIG in the germline V gene (reference sequence). The CDR3 covers 13 residues. The CDR3 DNA is TGTGCCTGGAGTCCGGGACCGAAAAGGGAGCTGTTTTTT. It encodes CAWSPGPKRELFF.

This clonotype was seen ten or more times. The chain employs TRBV18 and TRBJ2-3; a weak D match, TRBD2 (6 bases). Germline V gives CDR1 KGHSH, CDR2 LQKENI. This CDR3 region has 13 residues. V was clipped by 5 bases and J by 5 bases, with 11 bases between them. In nucleotides, the CDR3 is TGTGCCAGCTCAACGGGGGTGAGAGATACGCAGTATTTT. As protein: CASSTGVRDTQYF.

Note on this clonotype: A much larger clone differs by one base, so this may be a read error. The V call is TRBV6-1, the J call TRBJ2-7; D call uncertain. There are 12 residues in the CDR3. Trimming stripped 10 bases from V and 2 bases from J, with 12 bases between. Germline V gene lookup returns CDR1 MNHNS and CDR2 SASEGT. CDR3 bases: TGTGCCACGGCCCAGGTAACCTACGAGCAGTACTTC. It encodes CATAQVTYEQYF.

As to this clonotype: Possible read error: a much larger clone is one base away. The CDR3 DNA follows: TGTGCCACCAGTTTTCGAGACCAAGAGACCCAGTACTTC. Amino acid sequence: CATSFRDQETQYF. The rearrangement links TRBV6-2 or TRBV6-3 to TRBJ2-5; D remains ambiguous. The germline gives CDR1 MNHEY, CDR2 SVGEGT. The CDR3 sequence is 13 residues long.

Ten or more counts support this clonotype. This sequence joins TRBV20-1 and TRBJ2-1; weak D call: TRBD1 (5 bases). Trimming removed 3 bases from V and 8 bases from J, with 14 bases in between. Per the germline V gene, CDR1 is DFQATT and CDR2 is SNEGSKA (reference sequence). The CDR3 is 13 amino acids. CDR3 protein: CSASRTLRDEQFF. The DNA for the CDR3 is TGCAGTGCTAGCCGGACGCTCAGGGATGAGCAGTTCTTC.

To note about this clonotype: It differs at one base from a far larger clone, so likely a read error. V is TRBV6-9 and J is TRBJ2-7, with 8 bases identical to TRBD1. This CDR3 has 16 residues. From germline, CDR1 is MNHGY and CDR2 SVAAGI. The CDR3 DNA reads TGTGCCAGAAGTTACTCGAAAGGGACAGGACCCTACGAGCAGTACTTC. Translated: CARSYSKGTGPYEQYF.

By frequency in the sample, this clonotype is medium-sized (0.01 to 0.1%). This CDR3 reads CASSRDRGTLDTQYF. CDR3 nucleotide sequence: TGCGCCAGCAGCAGGGACAGGGGGACTCTGGATACGCAGTATTTT. The chain employs TRBV5-1 and TRBJ2-3; TRBD1 aligns across 11 bases. The CDR3 has 15 residues. Germline V gene data show CDR1 as SGHRS and CDR2 as YFSETQ. V lost 4 bases, J lost 6 bases, and 7 bases stayed unmatched.

Note on this clonotype: A much larger clone lies one base from this, so it may be a read error. The V call is TRBV27, the J call TRBJ2-5, with D maybe TRBD2 (5 bases). The CDR3 covers 14 residues. Germline loops: CDR1 MNHEY, CDR2 SMNVEV (reference sequence). CDR3 amino acids: CASSLHGNQETLYF. CDR3 nucleotide sequence: TGTGCCAGCAGTTTACACGGGAACCAAGAGACCCTGTACTTC.

This clonotype was seen a few times. The V call is TRBV6-2 or TRBV6-3, the J call TRBJ1-2; 7 bases align to TRBD1. This CDR3 comprises 13 residues. Germline V gene data show CDR1 as MNHEY and CDR2 as SVGEGT. V was pared by 5 bases and J by 7 bases, with 7 bases of the junction left unmatched. The CDR3 DNA reads TGTGCCAGCAGTCTCCGACAGGGCTCTGGCTACACCTTC. Translating gives CASSLRQGSGYTF.

This clonotype showed up just a few times. This chain connects TRBV20-1 to TRBJ2-5, with 10 positions matching TRBD1. CDR1 is DFQATT, CDR2 SNEGSKA, per germline (reference sequence). After removal of 4 bases from V and 2 bases from J, the junction contained 7 bases not matched to a gene. CDR3 length: 15 amino acids. CDR3 DNA sequence: TGCAGTGCTAATATACCGGGACAGGGGCAAGAGACCCAGTACTTC. Its translation is CSANIPGQGQETQYF.

In regard to this clonotype: A read error is the likely source, as a far larger clone sits one nucleotide away. The chain has TRBV7-9 and TRBJ2-5; D call uncertain. This CDR3 spans 14 amino acids. Looked up from germline, CDR1 is SEHNR and CDR2 is FQNEAQ (reference sequence). CDR3 sequence reads: CASRDGRNRETKYF. In DNA, the CDR3 is TGTGCCAGCAGAGATGGCAGGAACAGAGAGACCAAGTACTTC.

A remark on this clonotype: One base away lies a much larger clone, so this may be a sequencing read error. The chain has TRBV2 and TRBJ1-4; 10 bases are shared with TRBD1. The CDR3 covers 15 residues. The J segment lost 6 bases and the V segment lost 4 bases, leaving 5 bases of the junction unmatched. The germline V gene encodes CDR1 SNHLY and CDR2 FYNNEI. The CDR3 reads CASSVTDRGYEKLFF. DNA of the CDR3: TGTGCCAGCAGTGTAACGGACAGGGGGTATGAAAAACTGTTTTTT.